Below are 21 T cell receptor beta chains sequenced from a single sample in a study of blood T cell repertoires in COVID-19. Sequenced by immunoSEQ multiplex PCR; TCRdb stores in-frame clones only, minus some. The sample has some 170,000 clones; more than 75% are singletons. The material sequenced was peripheral blood. These receptors were obtained from a woman aged 70-85 years with acute or convalescent COVID-19.

V and J are TRBV5-1 and TRBJ1-5; tentatively, D is TRBD1 (5 bases). Trimming took 4 bases from V and 0 from J, leaving 11 bases between them. CDR1 is SGHRS, CDR2 YFSETQ, per germline. The CDR3 spans 15 residues. Written as DNA, the CDR3 is TGCGCCAGCAGCAAAACAGGTTATAGCAATCAGCCCCAGCATTTT. The encoded protein is CASSKTGYSNQPQHF.

J is TRBJ2-2 and V is TRBV3-1 (or the pseudogene TRBV3-2); TRBD2 is a possible D gene (7 bases). V gave up 5 bases and J gave up 3 bases, with 16 bases separating them. CDR3 length: 16 residues. The V gene's germline CDR1 is LGHDT and CDR2 YNNKEL (reference sequence). The chain's CDR3 is CASSSFGGHDTGELFF. CDR3 nucleotides: TGTGCCAGCAGCTCATTCGGGGGGCATGACACCGGGGAGCTGTTTTTT.

The J gene is TRBJ1-4, the V gene TRBV6-5; D gene ambiguous. V was trimmed by 2 bases and J by 0 bases, leaving 7 bases between them. This CDR3 has 15 residues. Germline CDR1 is MNHEY and CDR2 is SVGAGI. CDR3 in DNA: TGTGCCAGCAGTTACGGTGGAGCAACTAATGAAAAACTGTTTTTT. It yields the protein CASSYGGATNEKLFF.

V usage is TRBV19 and J usage is TRBJ2-3, with 11 bases identical to TRBD1. The CDR3 loop spans 15 amino acids. Germline loops: CDR1 LNHDA, CDR2 SQIVND (reference sequence). V trimming: 4 bases; J trimming: 2 bases; junction bases outside the gene matches: 2. The CDR3 nucleotides are TGTGCCAGTAGTAGGGACAGGGGGGACACAGATACGCAGTATTTT. Translating it yields CASSRDRGDTDTQYF. Together with reference TRBV19 and TRBJ2-3, the CDR3 gives the full variable domain: DGGITQSPKYLFRKEGQNVTLSCEQNLNHDAMYWYRQDPGQGLRLIYYSQIVNDFQKGDIAEGYSVSREKKESFPLTVTSAQKNPTAFYLCASSRDRGDTDTQYFGPGTRLTVL.

V usage is TRBV2 and J usage is TRBJ2-1, with 10 bases that match TRBD2. Germline CDR1 and CDR2: SNHLY and FYNNEI. The CDR3 totals 17 residues. The V gene end was trimmed by 0 bases and the J gene end by 3 bases; junction bases not matched to a gene: 5. CDR3 sequence (DNA): TGTGCCAGCAGTGAAGCGTTTGGGACTAGCGTCTACAATGAGCAGTTCTTC. Translating it yields CASSEAFGTSVYNEQFF. Complete variable domain (other parts from reference TRBV2 and TRBJ2-1): EPEVTQTPSHQVTQMGQEVILRCVPISNHLYFYWYRQILGQKVEFLVSFYNNEISEKSEIFDDQFSVERPDGSNFTLKIRSTKLEDSAMYFCASSEAFGTSVYNEQFFGPGTRLTVL.

The J gene is TRBJ1-1, the V gene TRBV29-1; D gene unclear. The CDR3 is 13 residues long. The germline V gene encodes CDR1 SQVTM and CDR2 ANQGSEA. V was shortened by 7 bases and J by 2 bases, with 14 bases between the two germline ends. CDR3 DNA sequence: TGCAGCGCCAGGAAAGCGGGTAACACTGAAGCTTTCTTT. Translation: CSARKAGNTEAFF.

V is TRBV5-1 and J is TRBJ2-7; D is undetermined. The CDR3 is made up of 11 amino acids. Germline CDR1 SGHRS, CDR2 YFSETQ. V dropped 0 bases and J dropped 12 bases, with 10 bases sitting between them. Written as DNA, the CDR3 is TGCGCCAGCAGCTTGGGGCCGCAGTGGTACTTC. Translation gives CASSLGPQWYF.

The V call is TRBV20-1, the J call TRBJ1-1; D unresolved. Germline V gene lookup returns CDR1 DFQATT and CDR2 SNEGSKA (reference sequence). V was pared by 5 bases and J by 6 bases, with 10 bases between. The CDR3 contains 11 residues. CDR3 region: CSAAFKSEAFF. The DNA for the CDR3 is TGCAGTGCTGCGTTTAAGTCTGAAGCTTTCTTT.

Notes on this clone: Germline is not matched at one junction end, which may reflect a read error. The chain is built from TRBV28 and TRBJ2-7; possible D gene TRBD2, 5 bases. The CDR3 consists of 11 residues. Per the germline V gene, CDR1 is MDHEN and CDR2 is SYDVKM. The CDR3 region is CASSSSPGKSF. The CDR3 DNA is TGTGCCAGCAGTTCATCGCCCGGGAAGTCCTTC.

This chain's CDR3 is CASSRSGGGYNEQFF. The CDR3, as DNA: TGTGCCAGCAGCCGTAGCGGGGGAGGATACAATGAGCAGTTCTTC. The chain has TRBV7-2 and TRBJ2-1, with 9 bases lining up with TRBD2. There are 15 residues in the CDR3. Germline V CDR1 and CDR2: SGHTA, FQGNSA. V lost 5 bases to trimming and J lost 4 bases; unmatched junction nucleotides: 6. Variable domain in full (rest from reference TRBV7-2 and TRBJ2-1): GAGVSQSPSNKVTEKGKDVELRCDPISGHTALYWYRQSLGQGLEFLIYFQGNSAPDKSGLPSDRFSAERTGGSVSTLTIQRTQQEDSAVYLCASSRSGGGYNEQFFGPGTRLTVL.

The count of this clone is one. The chain couples TRBV7-2 to TRBJ2-4; 8 nucleotides match TRBD2. The ends lost 2 bases at V and 8 bases at J; junction bases unmatched: 8. CDR1 is SGHTA, CDR2 FQGNSA, per germline. The CDR3 length is 15 residues. CDR3 residues: CASSLLGLALDIQYF. The CDR3 DNA sequence: TGTGCCAGCAGCTTACTTGGACTAGCCCTAGACATTCAGTACTTC.

The chain employs TRBV2 and TRBJ1-2; D unclear. V lost 9 bases and J 6 bases, leaving 20 bases between the germline ends. CDR1 is SNHLY and CDR2 is FYNNEI in the germline V gene. The CDR3 contains 14 residues. The CDR3 DNA is TGTGCCAGAGGCCCAACTACCACGAGAGATGGCTACACCTTC. This gives the protein CARGPTTTRDGYTF.

The V gene is TRBV7-2, the J gene TRBJ1-5; TRBD1 agrees at 8 bases. The CDR3 length is 14 residues. Germline-derived CDR1 and CDR2 are SGHTA and FQGNSA. With 4 bases clipped from V and 5 bases from J, the junction kept 4 bases outside the gene matches. The CDR3 sequence: CASSSAGGYQPQHF. CDR3 coding DNA: TGTGCCAGCAGCTCGGCAGGGGGCTATCAGCCCCAGCATTTT.

The CDR3 region has the DNA TGTGCCAGCAGCCTAAGCGGGAGTTACACCGGGGAGCTGTTTTTT. Translation: CASSLSGSYTGELFF. J is TRBJ2-2 and V is TRBV3-1 (or the pseudogene TRBV3-2), with 8 bases aligning to TRBD2. The length of the CDR3 is 15 residues. V shed 4 bases and J 3 bases; nucleotides not matched to a gene: 4. The germline V gene encodes CDR1 LGHDT and CDR2 YNNKEL (reference sequence).

The CDR3 nucleotides are TGTGCCAGCAGCTTCGGAGGGACAGGGTCTAACACCGGGGAGCTGTTTTTT. This translates into CASSFGGTGSNTGELFF. This chain connects TRBV11-3 to TRBJ2-2; 9 nucleotides align to TRBD1. The CDR3 covers 17 residues. Per germline, CDR1 SGHNT and CDR2 YENEEA. V shed 3 bases, J shed 2 bases, and the junction held 7 bases outside the gene matches.

This rearrangement joins TRBV27 to TRBJ2-5, with 12 nucleotides matching TRBD1. CDR1 and CDR2 from the germline V gene are MNHEY and SMNVEV (reference sequence). The V segment lost 6 bases and the J segment 4 bases; nucleotides outside the gene matches: 9. The CDR3 extends over 16 amino acids. The CDR3 loop reads CASRLTGTGGGETQYF. DNA of the CDR3: TGTGCCAGCAGGCTGACCGGGACAGGGGGCGGAGAGACCCAGTACTTC.

The chain carries TRBV6-5 and TRBJ1-3; the D is unclear. Looked up from germline, CDR1 is MNHEY and CDR2 is SVGAGI. This CDR3 is built from 13 residues. V was pared by 8 bases and J by 0 bases, with 8 bases between. CDR3 amino acids: CASGRDSGNTIYF. The CDR3 DNA reads as TGTGCCAGCGGGCGGGACTCTGGAAACACCATATATTTT.

The J gene is TRBJ1-4, the V gene TRBV12-3 or TRBV12-4, with D unclear. This CDR3 is built from 13 residues. V lost 6 bases to trimming and J lost 6 bases, with 11 bases between them. This CDR3 is CASSSIADEKLFF. The CDR3 nucleotides are TGTGCCAGCAGCTCCATAGCGGATGAAAAACTGTTTTTT.

The chain links TRBV19 to TRBJ1-2, with D unresolved. V lost 6 bases, J lost 0 bases, and 11 bases lay in between. From germline, CDR1 is LNHDA and CDR2 SQIVND (reference sequence). The CDR3 runs 14 residues. CDR3 bases: TGTGCCAGTAGCGCCCACAGCACTAACTATGGCTACACCTTC. Translation gives CASSAHSTNYGYTF.

The rearrangement joins TRBV6-5 to TRBJ1-2; D is ambiguous. Germline values: CDR1 MNHEY, CDR2 SVGAGI. The V end was cut by 6 bases, the J end by 4 bases, with 12 bases between. This CDR3 comprises 13 residues. CDR3 in amino acids: CASRKGSGYGYTF. In DNA, the CDR3 is TGTGCCAGCAGGAAAGGGAGCGGCTATGGCTACACCTTC.

The chain joins TRBV28 to TRBJ1-1; D possibly corresponds to TRBD1 (6 bases). The ends were cut back, 3 bases at V and 4 bases at J, with 12 bases in the middle. Germline V gene data show CDR1 as MDHEN and CDR2 as SYDVKM. This CDR3 comprises 14 residues. The CDR3 reads CASSLELGGTEAFF. DNA for the CDR3: TGTGCCAGCAGTTTGGAGTTAGGGGGCACTGAAGCTTTCTTT.